The present T cell receptor beta chain was sequenced within a study of long-term antiretroviral therapy in people with HIV. PBMC samples from each donor numbered at least one pre-ART and at least two post-ART. HIV-positive participants all received treatment in the United States. General study points: Clones that had undergone expansion before ART prevailed in the repertoire throughout all time points. Diversity rose after ART but stayed below transplant donor controls.

Germline lookup yields CDR1 SQVTM and CDR2 ANQGSEA. V lost 4 bases and J lost 1, with 7 bases in between. CDR3 length equals 12 residues. Comment on this clone: The antigen is unknown.

Run at survey level, the immunoSEQ assay was version v3.0. Method: immunoSEQ multiplex PCR; TCRdb's copy keeps in-frame clones and lacks some. The repertoire holds 9,000 to 15,000 clones, with approximately 79% as singletons. The specimen comprised unsorted PBMCs, sampled 0.8 years before starting antiretroviral therapy. This clonotype was sampled from a woman aged 40-49 years with HIV. This chain joins TRBV29-1 and TRBJ1-1; D is unclear. The DNA of the CDR3 is TGCAGCGTTGGGGCAGGGAACACTGAAGCTTTCTTT. Protein: CSVGAGNTEAFF.